Shown below are 9 T cell receptor beta chains from a single sample sequenced in a study of beta chain features in type 1 diabetes. Expressed TCRB transcripts were sequenced after all isolated RNA was converted to cDNA. TCRdb's table, derived via immunoSEQ multiplex PCR, lists solely in-frame clones and lacks some. Of roughly 160,000 clones listed, approximately 8.1% were seen once; the top ten hold about 0.9%. Study-level results: Researchers report that Type 1 diabetes patients had moderately but significantly shorter TCRB CDR3s across all four CD4+ subsets.

These receptors' antigens are unknown. Sequencing input: central memory CD4+ T cells from blood. Receptors were obtained from a woman aged 40 to 50 with type 1 diabetes.

The V and J genes are TRBV6-6 and TRBJ2-7; D might be TRBD1 (5 bases). V gave up 0 bases and J gave up 7 bases, with 13 bases separating them. The length of the CDR3 is 14 residues. Germline V lookup: CDR1 MNHNY, CDR2 SVGAGI (reference sequence). The CDR3 reads CASSYSQGLVEQYF. Written as DNA, the CDR3 is TGTGCCAGCAGTTACTCCCAGGGTCTCGTTGAGCAGTACTTC.

This chain links TRBV6-5 with TRBJ2-1; 9 bases match TRBD2. CDR1 and CDR2 from the germline V gene are MNHEY and SVGAGI. The CDR3 contains 12 residues. The junction had 3 bases not matched to a gene; V was cut back by 6 bases and J by 9 bases. CDR3 DNA sequence: TGTGCCAGCAGCTTAGCGGGAGCTGAGCAGTTCTTC. Translated: CASSLAGAEQFF.

This chain joins TRBV5-6 and TRBJ2-7, with D unclear. Germline CDR1 and CDR2: SGHDT and YYEEEE. The ends were cut back, 3 bases at V and 2 bases at J, with 12 bases in the middle. The CDR3 totals 14 residues. The CDR3 sequence is CASSSDILTYEQYF. CDR3 DNA: TGTGCCAGCAGCTCTGACATCCTGACCTACGAGCAGTACTTC.

This clone showed up just a few times. The CDR3 DNA reads TGTGCCATCAGGCAGGGCGACGAGCAGTACTTC. Protein product: CAIRQGDEQYF. The chain combines TRBV10-3 with TRBJ2-7, with D tentatively TRBD1 (5 bases). Germline CDR1 reads ENHRY; CDR2 reads SYGVKD. V was clipped by 6 bases and J by 5 bases, with 8 bases between them. This CDR3 spans 11 amino acids.

The rearrangement joins TRBV5-4 to TRBJ1-4, with 7 nucleotides matching TRBD1. J gave up 8 bases and V 3 bases, and 10 bases lay outside the gene matches. CDR3 size: 15 residues. The germline gives CDR1 SGHNT, CDR2 YYREEE (reference sequence). The DNA for the CDR3 is TGTGCCAGCAGCTACGGGACAGCGGACGACGAAAAACTGTTTTTT. Translating it yields CASSYGTADDEKLFF.

This clone was counted between two and nine times. The J gene is TRBJ2-7, the V gene TRBV29-1, with 8 bases matching TRBD1. The J segment lost 0 bases and the V segment lost 4 bases, leaving 8 bases of the junction unmatched. This CDR3 has 15 residues. The germline V gene has CDR1 SQVTM and CDR2 ANQGSEA. CDR3 sequence reads: CSVGIWTGSSYEQYF. The CDR3 DNA reads TGCAGCGTTGGCATATGGACAGGGAGCTCCTACGAGCAGTACTTC.

This clone has more than one count but fewer than ten. The chain combines TRBV19 with TRBJ2-1, with TRBD2 as a possible D gene (5 bases). V lost 1 base, J lost 3 bases, and 10 bases lay in between. Germline values: CDR1 LNHDA, CDR2 SQIVND (reference sequence). The CDR3 runs to 15 residues. CDR3 residues: CASSIGESLYNEQFF. The CDR3, as DNA: TGTGCCAGTAGTATAGGGGAGTCCCTCTACAATGAGCAGTTCTTC. The full variable domain, in which reference TRBV19 and TRBJ2-1 provide the parts outside the CDR3, is DGGITQSPKYLFRKEGQNVTLSCEQNLNHDAMYWYRQDPGQGLRLIYYSQIVNDFQKGDIAEGYSVSREKKESFPLTVTSAQKNPTAFYLCASSIGESLYNEQFFGPGTRLTVL.

This clone was picked up many times. V is TRBV28 and J is TRBJ1-2; the D is unclear. Germline lookup yields CDR1 MDHEN and CDR2 SYDVKM. V lost 6 bases and J lost 4, with 9 bases in between. The CDR3 is 12 residues long. The CDR3: CASSRLSYGYTF. The CDR3 nucleotides are TGTGCCAGCAGCAGACTATCCTATGGCTACACCTTC.

This clone was counted between two and nine times. The chain combines TRBV14 with TRBJ1-6; D is possibly TRBD1 (5 bases). The CDR3 consists of 14 residues. The V gene lost 5 bases and the J gene lost 6 bases, with 11 bases spanning the gap. CDR1 SGHDN and CDR2 FVKESK come from the germline V gene. The CDR3 DNA sequence: TGTGCCAGCAGCGGAGGGGCGTCTAATTCACCCCTCCACTTT. Its protein is CASSGGASNSPLHF.